This T cell receptor beta chain was identified during a study of OX40 agonist ivuxolimab in advanced cancers. V dropped 0 bases and J dropped 1 base, with 6 bases sitting between them. The CDR3 has 14 amino acids. Per the germline V gene, CDR1 is SEHNR and CDR2 is FQNEAQ (reference sequence). The protocol was immunoSEQ multiplex PCR, while the TCRdb copy is restricted to in-frame clones and leaves out a portion. The table shows 57,000 or so clones, with approximately 85% occurring only once. Sample: CD4+ or CD8+ T cells sorted from blood, taken in a trial of the OX40 agonist ivuxolimab. This sequence was found in an adult with an advanced solid tumor such as melanoma, head and neck, liver or kidney cancer. V usage is TRBV7-9 and J usage is TRBJ2-5; D not resolved. CDR3 region: CASSLAMGQETQYF. CDR3 in DNA: TGTGCCAGCAGCTTAGCGATGGGCCAAGAGACCCAGTACTTC. Using reference TRBV7-9 and TRBJ2-5 for the parts outside the CDR3, the full variable domain is DTGVSQNPRHKITKRGQNVTFRCDPISEHNRLYWYRQTLGQGPEFLTYFQNEAQLEKSRLLSDRFSAERPKGSFSTLEIQRTEQGDSAMYLCASSLAMGQETQYFGPGTRLLVL.